What follows are 26 T cell receptor beta chains derived from one specimen sequenced in a study of cytomegalovirus exposure and HLA in healthy donors. PCR primers comprised 60 Vbeta and 13 Jbeta primers. TCRdb's copy holds only in-frame clones and misses some; the assay was immunoSEQ multiplex PCR. The sample yields roughly 100,000 clones, approximately 77% seen once. The sequencing input was PBMCs. Source of these receptors: a female donor in good health and CMV-seronegative.

The chain recombines TRBV6-5 with TRBJ1-1; 7 nucleotides agree with TRBD1. The CDR3 runs to 15 residues. Germline CDR1 and CDR2: MNHEY and SVGAGI. V dropped 6 bases and J dropped 7; count of bases not matched to a gene: 14. CDR3 DNA: TGTGCCAGCAGCACCCTCCCCGTGCGGGACAGTGAAGCTTTCTTT. Translating gives CASSTLPVRDSEAFF.

V and J are TRBV6-5 and TRBJ1-4, with D perhaps matching TRBD1 (6 bases). The germline gives CDR1 MNHEY, CDR2 SVGAGI. The length of the CDR3 is 15 residues. V lost 4 bases and J 0 bases, leaving 9 bases between the germline ends. The CDR3 DNA reads TGTGCCAGCAGTTTCCACAGGGCAACTAATGAAAAACTGTTTTTT. It is translated as CASSFHRATNEKLFF.

The chain recombines TRBV7-9 with TRBJ1-1; 8 bases line up with TRBD1. This CDR3 spans 14 amino acids. Germline trimming cut 2 bases from V and 1 base from J; bases unmatched to any gene: 0. CDR1 and CDR2 (germline): SEHNR, FQNEAQ (reference sequence). The CDR3 is CASSLQGANTEAFF. In nucleotides, the CDR3 is TGTGCCAGCAGCTTACAGGGGGCGAACACTGAAGCTTTCTTT.

This clone was picked up a small number of times. The V call is TRBV7-2, the J call TRBJ2-5; 10 bases align to TRBD2. After removal of 3 bases from V and 5 bases from J, the junction contained 3 bases not matched to a gene. CDR3 length: 14 amino acids. Germline V CDR1 and CDR2: SGHTA, FQGNSA. DNA of the CDR3: TGTGCCAGCAGCTTGGGGACTAGCGTGGAGACCCAGTACTTC. Encoded protein: CASSLGTSVETQYF. The complete variable domain, with remaining parts taken from reference TRBV7-2 and TRBJ2-5, reads GAGVSQSPSNKVTEKGKDVELRCDPISGHTALYWYRQSLGQGLEFLIYFQGNSAPDKSGLPSDRFSAERTGGSVSTLTIQRTQQEDSAVYLCASSLGTSVETQYFGPGTRLLVL.

This chain uses TRBV19 with TRBJ2-7, with 7 bases matching TRBD1. Germline values: CDR1 LNHDA, CDR2 SQIVND (reference sequence). After removal of 1 base from V and 3 bases from J, the junction contained 3 bases not matched to a gene. The CDR3 is 14 residues long. The CDR3, as DNA: TGTGCCAGTAGTATAGTCAACAGGGGCTACGAGCAGTACTTC. Amino acid sequence: CASSIVNRGYEQYF.

The genes are TRBV27 and TRBJ2-7; 8 nucleotides match TRBD2. CDR3 size: 15 residues. The trim removed 4 bases at V and 2 bases at J, leaving 7 bases unmatched. Germline V gene data show CDR1 as MNHEY and CDR2 as SMNVEV (reference sequence). The CDR3 reads CASSYEIAGPYEQYF. CDR3 DNA: TGTGCCAGCAGTTACGAAATAGCGGGACCCTACGAGCAGTACTTC.

The chain has TRBV15 and TRBJ2-1; D remains ambiguous. The CDR3 is 14 amino acids. Germline V CDR1 and CDR2: LNHNV, YYDKDF (reference sequence). The V end lost 0 bases, the J end lost 7 bases, and 10 bases lay between the germline ends. CDR3 bases: TGTGCCACCAGCAGAGATTTAACTCCAAATGAGCAGTTCTTC. Translation gives CATSRDLTPNEQFF.

The chain couples TRBV10-3 to TRBJ1-2; tentatively, D is TRBD1 (6 bases). The CDR3 contains 13 residues. CDR1 is ENHRY and CDR2 is SYGVKD in the germline V gene. Trimming pared 3 bases from V and 4 bases from J, leaving 9 bases between. CDR3: CAISDRGGYGYTF. As DNA, the CDR3 is TGTGCCATCAGTGACAGGGGCGGCTATGGCTACACCTTC.

The chain is built from TRBV29-1 and TRBJ1-2; possibly TRBD1 for D (6 bases). V was cut by 1 base and J by 8 bases, with 14 bases left in between. The CDR3 is 13 amino acids. From germline, CDR1 is SQVTM and CDR2 ANQGSEA. The CDR3 region has the DNA TGCAGCGTTGAAGTGCGGGGGCGCCAAGGCTACACCTTC. Protein sequence: CSVEVRGRQGYTF.

The V gene is TRBV7-6, the J gene TRBJ2-1, with D possibly TRBD2 on 6 matching bases. CDR1 SGHVS and CDR2 FNYEAQ come from the germline V gene. Trimming shortened V by 1 base and J by 6 bases, and 10 bases separated the two germline ends. This CDR3 region has 14 residues. In nucleotides, the CDR3 is TGTGCCAGCAGCTTAGAACTAGCAGGCAATGAGCAGTTCTTC. This encodes CASSLELAGNEQFF.

The chain uses TRBV2 and TRBJ1-4, with 9 bases that match TRBD1. Germline values: CDR1 SNHLY, CDR2 FYNNEI. Trimming took 6 bases from V and 10 from J; bases not matched to a gene: 12. There are 15 residues in the CDR3. CDR3: CASRGEGQGIGKLFF. The DNA of the CDR3 is TGTGCCAGCAGGGGGGAAGGACAGGGGATCGGAAAACTGTTTTTT.

This clone has more than one count but fewer than ten. The chain combines TRBV18 with TRBJ1-4; no reliable D call. Germline assignment: CDR1 KGHSH and CDR2 LQKENI. The CDR3 extends over 14 amino acids. The ends were cut back, 0 bases at V and 5 bases at J, with 7 bases in the middle. The CDR3 DNA reads TGTGCCAGCTCACCACCGCCGGGGAATGAAAAACTGTTTTTT. Translating it yields CASSPPPGNEKLFF.

This clone was found a few times. V is TRBV11-1 and J is TRBJ2-5, with 14 bases fitting TRBD2. CDR3 size: 15 residues. V trimming: 5 bases; J trimming: 5 bases; junction bases outside the gene matches: 4. The germline V gene encodes CDR1 SGHAT and CDR2 FQDESV (reference sequence). The CDR3 sequence is CASSGGLAGDETQYF. The DNA of the CDR3 is TGTGCCAGCAGCGGGGGACTAGCGGGGGATGAGACCCAGTACTTC.

The chain carries TRBV30 and TRBJ1-1; weak D call: TRBD1 (5 bases). V lost 5 bases and J 1 base, leaving 8 bases between the germline ends. Looked up from germline, CDR1 is GTSNPN and CDR2 is SVGIG (reference sequence). The CDR3 length is 12 residues. The CDR3 coding sequence is TGTGCCTGGGGGGGGTCGAACACTGAAGCTTTCTTT. Its translation is CAWGGSNTEAFF.

The chain links TRBV20-1 to TRBJ2-5; 7 bases fit TRBD2. CDR3 length equals 10 residues. The germline CDR1 and CDR2 sequences are DFQATT and SNEGSKA (reference sequence). After removal of 7 bases from V and 4 bases from J, the junction contained 0 bases not matched to a gene. For the CDR3, the DNA is TGCAGTGGGGGGGGAGAGACCCAGTACTTC. This sequence encodes CSGGGETQYF.

V and J are TRBV7-9 and TRBJ1-2; D may be TRBD1 (5 bases). This CDR3 is built from 14 residues. Trimming cost V 5 bases and J 8 bases, with 18 bases left between them. The germline V gene encodes CDR1 SEHNR and CDR2 FQNEAQ (reference sequence). The CDR3 region is CASSPPAGGSGYTF. For the CDR3, the DNA is TGTGCCAGCAGCCCCCCGGCGGGGGGTAGCGGCTACACCTTC.

The table lists this clone with a count of one. V is TRBV29-1 and J is TRBJ1-4; no reliable D call. Germline CDR1 SQVTM, CDR2 ANQGSEA. V shed 4 bases and J shed 0 bases, with 3 bases lying between them. The CDR3 loop spans 12 amino acids. CDR3 nucleotides: TGCAGCGTTGCATCAACTAATGAAAAACTGTTTTTT. It translates to CSVASTNEKLFF.

The chain combines TRBV27 with TRBJ2-1, with 8 bases fitting TRBD2. The CDR3 is 14 amino acids. The V gene's germline CDR1 is MNHEY and CDR2 SMNVEV (reference sequence). V lost 8 bases to trimming and J lost 4 bases; unmatched junction nucleotides: 7. The CDR3 protein is CASQTGRGYNEQFF. Here the CDR3 DNA reads TGTGCCAGCCAAACCGGGAGGGGTTACAATGAGCAGTTCTTC.

The genes are TRBV7-9 and TRBJ2-3; TRBD2 is a possible D gene (6 bases). The V gene's germline CDR1 is SEHNR and CDR2 FQNEAQ (reference sequence). Trimming stripped 5 bases from V and 0 bases from J, with 12 bases between. The CDR3 runs 15 residues. This CDR3 is CASSPGGSSTDTQYF. The CDR3, as DNA: TGTGCCAGCAGCCCCGGGGGTTCTAGCACAGATACGCAGTATTTT. Filled out from reference TRBV7-9 and TRBJ2-3, the complete variable domain reads DTGVSQNPRHKITKRGQNVTFRCDPISEHNRLYWYRQTLGQGPEFLTYFQNEAQLEKSRLLSDRFSAERPKGSFSTLEIQRTEQGDSAMYLCASSPGGSSTDTQYFGPGTRLTVL.

The chain combines TRBV6-1 with TRBJ1-5; perhaps TRBD1 as D (5 bases). Trimming stripped 6 bases from V and 2 bases from J, with 14 bases between. The CDR3 covers 15 residues. The germline V gene has CDR1 MNHNS and CDR2 SASEGT. In DNA form, the CDR3 reads TGTGCCAGCAGCCGGGGACTGTCAGGCAATCAGCCCCAGCATTTT. Translating gives CASSRGLSGNQPQHF.

This clone was seen a handful of times. In nucleotides, the CDR3 is TGTGCCTGGACCCCGACAGACGCCGTAGCCAAAAACATTCAGTACTTC. Translated: CAWTPTDAVAKNIQYF. This chain connects TRBV30 to TRBJ2-4; tentatively, D is TRBD1 (5 bases). Germline lookup yields CDR1 GTSNPN and CDR2 SVGIG (reference sequence). V dropped 4 bases and J dropped 0 bases, with 16 bases sitting between them. The CDR3 runs to 16 residues. Based on the CDR3 plus reference TRBV30 and TRBJ2-4, the full variable domain is SQTIHQWPATLVQPVGSPLSLECTVEGTSNPNLYWYRQAAGRGLQLLFYSVGIGQISSEVPQNLSASRPQDRQFILSSKKLLLSDSGFYLCAWTPTDAVAKNIQYFGAGTRLSVL.

A few counts support this clone. CDR3 residues: CASTPLGDLYGYTF. The CDR3 region has the DNA TGTGCCAGCACTCCCCTAGGGGATTTGTATGGCTACACCTTC. The genes are TRBV6-5 and TRBJ1-2; perhaps TRBD1 as D (5 bases). There are 14 residues in the CDR3. The germline gives CDR1 MNHEY, CDR2 SVGAGI. V shed 7 bases and J shed 5 bases, with 17 bases lying between them.

This clone occurred once. The chain links TRBV30 to TRBJ1-2, with D possibly matching TRBD1 (5 bases). Trimming cost V 0 bases and J 1 base, with 9 bases left between them. The germline V gene has CDR1 GTSNPN and CDR2 SVGIG (reference sequence). The CDR3 is 14 residues long. In DNA, the CDR3 is TGTGCCTGGAGTGTACGACAGCTTAACTATGGCTACACCTTC. Protein product: CAWSVRQLNYGYTF.

This clone has more than one count but fewer than ten. The chain uses TRBV19 and TRBJ2-5, with D possibly matching TRBD1 (6 bases). The CDR3 runs 14 residues. Trimming took 5 bases from V and 5 from J, leaving 15 bases between them. Per the germline V gene, CDR1 is LNHDA and CDR2 is SQIVND (reference sequence). CDR3 bases: TGTGCCAGTAGTCCCTTGGGGGCATCGGAGACCCAGTACTTC. As protein: CASSPLGASETQYF.

The sample holds one count of this clone. The V and J genes are TRBV7-3 and TRBJ2-2; possible D gene TRBD2, 5 bases. The germline V gene has CDR1 SGHTA and CDR2 FQGTGA. The V end lost 6 bases, the J end lost 6 bases, and 8 bases lay between the germline ends. CDR3 length equals 12 residues. Here the CDR3 DNA reads TGTGCCAGCAGTCCCGGGGCCGGGGAGCTGTTTTTT. This encodes CASSPGAGELFF.

The rearrangement links TRBV9 to TRBJ2-5; tentative D call: TRBD1 (7 bases). Trimming removed 0 bases at V and 11 bases at J, with 29 bases between. The CDR3 is 18 amino acids. Germline V gene lookup returns CDR1 SGDLS and CDR2 YYNGEE. The DNA for the CDR3 is TGTGCCAGCAGCGTAGGCTCCGGACGGGGGACAGCCTTACGGGAGCAGTACTTC. It is translated as CASSVGSGRGTALREQYF.